This T cell receptor beta chain emerged from a study of cytomegalovirus exposure and HLA in healthy donors. General study points: Rarity held for most TCR sequences, but there were some public TCRs that occurred in many donors. Cytomegalovirus association was assigned to 170 or so TCR beta chains. In vitro confirmation showed three CMV-associated chains to be CMV antigen specific.

The donors were part of the validation cohort, which consisted of over a hundred subjects and was separate from the first cohort of 666 subjects. The method was immunoSEQ multiplex PCR; TCRdb's version includes in-frame clones alone and lacks a portion of them. This table has 200,000 to 250,000 clones, around 87% appearing once. On this clone itself: The antigen is unknown.

The source is a woman between 18 and 29 years old in good health and CMV-seropositive. Sequenced input: PBMCs.

The CDR3 sequence is CASGLGTEGNTIYF. The DNA for the CDR3 is TGTGCTAGTGGTTTGGGGACAGAAGGAAACACCATATATTTT. The chain is built from TRBV12-5 and TRBJ1-3; D possibly corresponds to TRBD1 (6 bases). CDR3 length: 14 amino acids. From germline, CDR1 is LGHNT and CDR2 FRNRAP. V was shortened by 1 base and J by 4 bases, with 8 bases between the two germline ends.